Below, 11 T cell receptor beta chains from the same sample are listed, as sequenced in a study of blood T cell repertoires in COVID-19. Profiling relied on immunoSEQ multiplex PCR, and the TCRdb table lists in-frame clones only, not all of them. Here the sample spans some 140,000 clones, just under 85% being singletons. Sample: peripheral blood. Receptors originate from a woman aged 60-75 years with acute or convalescent COVID-19.

The rearrangement links TRBV7-9 to TRBJ1-4; tentative D call: TRBD1 (6 bases). CDR1 and CDR2 (germline): SEHNR, FQNEAQ (reference sequence). The CDR3 runs to 13 residues. Trimming left V 0 bases short and J 12 bases short, with 11 bases between. For the CDR3, the DNA is TGTGCCAGCAGCTTAGCAGATCCAGGGGAACTGTTTTTT. It translates to CASSLADPGELFF.

The genes are TRBV29-1 and TRBJ2-1; 7 bases fit TRBD1. This CDR3 spans 12 amino acids. Germline values: CDR1 SQVTM, CDR2 ANQGSEA. CDR3 DNA sequence: TGCACCGGGACAGTTTCCTACAATGAGCAGTTCTTC. Translating gives CTGTVSYNEQFF.

This clone was observed a single time. This CDR3 is also generated by other DNA sequences in the sample. The gene calls are TRBV7-3 and TRBJ1-1; possibly TRBD1 for D (5 bases). Germline CDR1 and CDR2: SGHTA and FQGTGA. The CDR3 contains 13 residues. V lost 2 bases and J 1 base, leaving 5 bases between the germline ends. Here the CDR3 reads CASSLDRNTEAFF. The CDR3 nucleotides are TGTGCCAGCAGCTTAGACAGGAACACTGAAGCTTTCTTT.

The J gene is TRBJ1-4, the V gene TRBV4-2; 9 bases match TRBD1. V shed 1 base, J shed 6 bases, and the junction held 6 bases outside the gene matches. The V gene's germline CDR1 is LGHNA and CDR2 YNFKEQ. This CDR3 has 16 residues. CDR3 in amino acids: CASSQGDRVSDEKLFF. CDR3 sequence (DNA): TGTGCCAGCAGCCAAGGGGACAGGGTGTCGGATGAAAAACTGTTTTTT.

In its sample, this clone was seen once. The chain is built from TRBV5-1 and TRBJ1-5; 9 bases fit TRBD1. Germline assignment: CDR1 SGHRS and CDR2 YFSETQ. V shed 3 bases, J shed 5 bases, and the junction held 0 bases outside the gene matches. This CDR3 is 13 amino acids long. CDR3 loop: CASSWTGDQPQHF. DNA of the CDR3: TGCGCCAGCAGCTGGACAGGGGATCAGCCCCAGCATTTT.

The rearrangement joins TRBV19 to TRBJ1-5; tentative D call: TRBD1 (6 bases). CDR3 length: 16 residues. Per germline, CDR1 LNHDA and CDR2 SQIVND (reference sequence). Trimming took off 6 bases at V and 0 bases at J, with 15 bases between the two ends. CDR3 sequence (DNA): TGTGCCAGTAGGTCGAGGGACATCAATAGCAATCAGCCCCAGCATTTT. Translation: CASRSRDINSNQPQHF.

The rearrangement uses TRBV30 and TRBJ2-1; TRBD2 matches at 9 bases. CDR1 GTSNPN and CDR2 SVGIG come from the germline V gene (reference sequence). This CDR3 spans 13 amino acids. The V gene end was trimmed by 2 bases and the J gene end by 6 bases; junction bases not matched to a gene: 2. For the CDR3, the DNA is TGTGCCTGGAGTAGCGGGGGGAGCAATGAGCAGTTCTTC. The encoded protein is CAWSSGGSNEQFF.

This clone showed up just a few times. J is TRBJ2-1 and V is TRBV5-1; no clear D. Germline assignment: CDR1 SGHRS and CDR2 YFSETQ. V was shortened by 0 bases and J by 0 bases, with 10 bases between the two germline ends. The CDR3 has 16 amino acids. The CDR3 loop is CASSLGAGNSYNEQFF. The CDR3 DNA reads as TGCGCCAGCAGCTTGGGTGCCGGTAACTCCTACAATGAGCAGTTCTTC.

CDR3 in amino acids: CASSYTGGADTQYF. The CDR3 DNA is TGTGCCAGCAGTTATACGGGGGGGGCAGATACGCAGTATTTT. V usage is TRBV6-6 and J usage is TRBJ2-3; 8 nucleotides agree with TRBD2. Germline lookup yields CDR1 MNHNY and CDR2 SVGAGI (reference sequence). CDR3 length equals 14 residues. The J segment lost 4 bases and the V segment lost 3 bases, leaving 3 bases of the junction unmatched.

Only a few counts were recorded for this clone. J is TRBJ1-5 and V is TRBV7-9; D ambiguous. Germline CDR1 and CDR2: SEHNR and FQNEAQ (reference sequence). Trimming shortened V by 1 base and J by 0 bases, and 7 bases separated the two germline ends. The CDR3 runs to 15 residues. The CDR3: CASSLGSLSNQPQHF. Here the CDR3 DNA reads TGTGCCAGCAGCTTAGGTTCTCTTAGCAATCAGCCCCAGCATTTT.

V gene TRBV24-1 combines with J gene TRBJ2-5; TRBD2 agrees at 7 bases. Germline V CDR1 and CDR2: KGHDR, SFDVKD. With 4 bases clipped from V and 5 bases from J, the junction kept 6 bases outside the gene matches. The CDR3 runs 14 residues. The CDR3 DNA follows: TGTGCCACCAGTGACCCCCGGGGGGTGGAGACCCAGTACTTC. Amino acids: CATSDPRGVETQYF.